The T cell receptor (beta chain) under discussion was sequenced for a study of shared clonotypes between healthy human individuals. This clone was detected only a few times. Genomic DNA per cell subset filled all wells of several immunoSEQ plates. Using immunoSEQ multiplex PCR, the repertoire was profiled, and TCRdb retains in-frame clones only, with some absent. The profile covers nearly 2 million clones, with less than 95% appearing a single time and roughly 1% taken by the ten largest. It was CD45RO-negative cells, positively selected for CCR7, that made up naive CD8 cells, with terminally differentiated effector memory CD45RA+ cells excluded. This CDR3 is 14 amino acids long. Germline V lookup: CDR1 ENHRY, CDR2 SYGVKD. The V end was cut by 3 bases, the J end by 1 base, with 9 bases between.

The source is a man aged 18 to 30 in good health. The genes are TRBV10-3 and TRBJ1-1, with a tentative D call TRBD1 (5 bases). The sample consisted of naive CD8+ T cells sorted from blood. As DNA, the CDR3 is TGTGCCATCAGTGACCCCGACAGGAACACTGAAGCTTTCTTT. This codes for CAISDPDRNTEAFF.